This T cell receptor (beta chain) appears in the sequencing data of a study of CD8 T cells in Susac syndrome. TCR beta from blood CD8+ and CD4+ T cells was sequenced. V gave up 3 bases and J gave up 4 bases, with 9 bases separating them. The CDR3 runs 13 residues. Germline lookup yields CDR1 MNHNS and CDR2 SASEGT. Reverse transcription of about 0.45 to 1 ug RNA was performed with random hexamers. The TCR beta CDR3 was amplified by immunoSEQ multiplex PCR across 54 Vbeta, 13 Jbeta. MiXCR, run by TCRdb on the immunoSEQ multiplex PCR reads, gives a single entry per CDR3 protein. The table lists about 160,000 distinct CDR3 sequences, just under 95% of them singletons, with approximately 0.14% in the top ten.

This receptor was taken from a human donor in good health. The chain couples TRBV6-1 to TRBJ1-2, with D maybe TRBD1 (5 bases). The sequencing input was CD4+ T cells from PBMCs. DNA of the CDR3: TGTGCCAGCAGTGACAGGGATCCCTATGGCTACACCTTC. Translation gives CASSDRDPYGYTF.